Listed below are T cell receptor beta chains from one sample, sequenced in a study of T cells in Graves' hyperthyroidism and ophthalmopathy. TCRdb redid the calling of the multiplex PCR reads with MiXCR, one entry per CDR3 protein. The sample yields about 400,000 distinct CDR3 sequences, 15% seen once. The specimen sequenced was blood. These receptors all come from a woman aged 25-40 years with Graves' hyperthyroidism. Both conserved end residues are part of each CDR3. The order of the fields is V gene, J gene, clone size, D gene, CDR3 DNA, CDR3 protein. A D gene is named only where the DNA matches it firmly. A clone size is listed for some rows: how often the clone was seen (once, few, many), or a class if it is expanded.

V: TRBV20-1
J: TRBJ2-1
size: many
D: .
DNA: TGCAGTGCTAGGAGGGACCGGGGCTTGTATGAGCAGTTCTTC
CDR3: CSARRDRGLYEQFF

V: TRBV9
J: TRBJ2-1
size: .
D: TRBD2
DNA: TGTGCCAGCAGCCCGCGACAGACTAGCGGGGACAATGAGCAGTTCTTC
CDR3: CASSPRQTSGDNEQFF

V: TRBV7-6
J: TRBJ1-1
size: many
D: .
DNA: TGTGCCAGCAGCTTAGCGTCAGGACAACCGAACACTGAAGCTTTCTTT
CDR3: CASSLASGQPNTEAFF

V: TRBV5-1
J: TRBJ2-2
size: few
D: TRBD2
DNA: TGCGCCAGCAGCGCTATAGCGGGAGGGCCTAGTACCGGGGAGCTGTTTTTT
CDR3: CASSAIAGGPSTGELFF

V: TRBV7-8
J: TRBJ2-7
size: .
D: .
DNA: TGTGCCAGCAGGGGAAGGACAGCACCCTACGAGCAGTACTTC
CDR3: CASRGRTAPYEQYF

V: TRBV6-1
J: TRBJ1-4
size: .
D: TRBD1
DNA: TGTGCCAGCAGTGACAGGGGGCATGAAAAACTGTTTTTT
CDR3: CASSDRGHEKLFF

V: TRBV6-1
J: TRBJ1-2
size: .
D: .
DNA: TGTGCCAGCAGATCACAGGGAACGTCTAACTATGGCTACACCTTC
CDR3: CASRSQGTSNYGYTF

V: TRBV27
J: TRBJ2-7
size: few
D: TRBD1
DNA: TGTGCCAGCAGTTCGCCGACAGGGGGAAACTCCTACGAGCAGTACTTC
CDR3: CASSSPTGGNSYEQYF

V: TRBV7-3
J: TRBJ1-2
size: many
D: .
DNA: TGTGCCAGCAGCTTAATCCATCAGACCAGTCCCTATGGCTACACCTTC
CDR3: CASSLIHQTSPYGYTF

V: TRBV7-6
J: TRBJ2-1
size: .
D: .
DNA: TGTGCCAGCAGCCTCTTAATCCGGAATGAGCAGTTCTTC
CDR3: CASSLLIRNEQFF

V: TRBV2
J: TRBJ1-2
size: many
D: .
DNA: TGTGCCTCAGCGGACGGGAGAAACTATGGCTACACCTTC
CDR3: CASADGRNYGYTF

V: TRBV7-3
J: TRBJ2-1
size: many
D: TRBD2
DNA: TGTGCCAGCAGCCCGGGACTAGCGGAATCAAATGAGCAGTTCTTC
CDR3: CASSPGLAESNEQFF

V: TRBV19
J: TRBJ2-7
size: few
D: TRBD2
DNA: TGTGCCAGTAGTATCGGGACTAGCGGCTACGAGCAGTACTTC
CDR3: CASSIGTSGYEQYF

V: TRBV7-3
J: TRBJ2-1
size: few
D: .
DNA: TGTGCCAGCAGCCGGCTGATTACATACCGGCCTCATTTGAATGAGCAGTTCTTC
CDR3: CASSRLITYRPHLNEQFF

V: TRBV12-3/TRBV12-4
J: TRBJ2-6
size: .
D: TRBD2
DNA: TGTGCCAGCAGTTTAGCGCGGGGGGCAGGGGCCAACGTCCTGACTTTC
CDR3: CASSLARGAGANVLTF

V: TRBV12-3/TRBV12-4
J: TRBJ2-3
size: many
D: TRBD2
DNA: TGTGCCAGCATTCTTAGCGGGAGTAGGAATACGCAGTATTTT
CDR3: CASILSGSRNTQYF

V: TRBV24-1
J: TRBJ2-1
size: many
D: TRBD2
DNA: TGTGCCACCAGTGACCGGACTAGCGGGACCAATGAGCAGTTCTTC
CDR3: CATSDRTSGTNEQFF

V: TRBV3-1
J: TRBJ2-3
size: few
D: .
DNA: TGTGCCAGCAGCCAGGCTAACGGAGGCCCCACAGATACGCAGTATTTT
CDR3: CASSQANGGPTDTQYF

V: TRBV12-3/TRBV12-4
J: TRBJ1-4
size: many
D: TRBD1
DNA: TGTGCCAGCAGTTTTCCGGGACAGGGGAATGAAAAACTGTTTTTT
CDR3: CASSFPGQGNEKLFF

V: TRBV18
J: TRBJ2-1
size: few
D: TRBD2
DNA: TGTGCCAGCTCACCACTCGAACTAGCGGGAGTTGGTGAGCAGTTCTTC
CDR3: CASSPLELAGVGEQFF

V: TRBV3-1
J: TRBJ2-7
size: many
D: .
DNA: TGTGCCAGCAGCCAAGGAGGCGATGGGCGGGCGCAGTACTTC
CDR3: CASSQGGDGRAQYF

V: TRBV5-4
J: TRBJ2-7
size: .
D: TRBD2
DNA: TGTGCCAGCAGCTCAATCGGCAGCGGGGGGAGGGGCTACGAGCAGTACTTC
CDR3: CASSSIGSGGRGYEQYF

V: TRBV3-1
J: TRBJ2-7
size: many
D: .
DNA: TGTGCCAGCAGCCAACGTCCCTGGGAGCAGTACTTC
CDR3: CASSQRPWEQYF

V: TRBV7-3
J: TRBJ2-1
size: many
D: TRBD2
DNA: TGTGCCAGCAGCTTAGGCCCTAGCGGGAGCAATGAGCAGTTCTTC
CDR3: CASSLGPSGSNEQFF

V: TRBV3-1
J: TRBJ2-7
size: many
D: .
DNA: TGTGCCAGCAGCTCCCAGACAGTCACCTACGAGCAGTACTTC
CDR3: CASSSQTVTYEQYF

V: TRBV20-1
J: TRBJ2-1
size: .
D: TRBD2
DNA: TGCAGTGCCCCTCTGGGAGGGAGCTCCTACAATGAGCAGTTCTTC
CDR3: CSAPLGGSSYNEQFF

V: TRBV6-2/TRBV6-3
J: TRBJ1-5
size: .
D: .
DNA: TGTGCCAGCAGTTACCCGCCCGAGGTTAGCAATCAGCCCCAGCATTTT
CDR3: CASSYPPEVSNQPQHF

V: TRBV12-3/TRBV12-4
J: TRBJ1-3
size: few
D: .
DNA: TGTGCCAGCAGTTTCAGGGAAGGTGGAAACACCATATATTTT
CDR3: CASSFREGGNTIYF

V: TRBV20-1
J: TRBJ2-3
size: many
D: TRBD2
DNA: TGCAGTGCTAGGGCTAGCGGGAGATCTGATACGCAGTATTTT
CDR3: CSARASGRSDTQYF

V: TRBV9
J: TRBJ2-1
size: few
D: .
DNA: TGTGCCAGCAGCGTAGATATGGGGGCGCACAATGAGCAGTTCTTC
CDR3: CASSVDMGAHNEQFF

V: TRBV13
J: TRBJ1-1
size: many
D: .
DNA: TGTGCCAGCAGCTCTTCGGACAGATCTGAAGCTTTCTTT
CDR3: CASSSSDRSEAFF

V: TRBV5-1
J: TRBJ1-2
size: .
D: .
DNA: TGCGCCAGCAGCTTGGGCGGCGGCGGGGGGGAAGGCTACACCTTC
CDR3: CASSLGGGGGEGYTF

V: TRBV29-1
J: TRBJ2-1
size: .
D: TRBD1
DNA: TGCAGCGTTGAAGGGACAGGGATCTACAATGAGCAGTTCTTC
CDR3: CSVEGTGIYNEQFF

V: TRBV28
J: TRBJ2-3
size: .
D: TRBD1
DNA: TGTGCCAGCAGTTCCTCTATACGGACAGGAAGCACAGATACGCAGTATTTT
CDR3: CASSSSIRTGSTDTQYF

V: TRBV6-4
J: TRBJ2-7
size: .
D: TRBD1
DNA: TGTGCCAGCAATAAACCGGGACAGGCAATCTACGAGCAGTACTTC
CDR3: CASNKPGQAIYEQYF

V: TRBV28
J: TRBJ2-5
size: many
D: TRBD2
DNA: TGTGCCAGCGGCGGGGGGGGGATCCAAGAGACCCAGTACTTC
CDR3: CASGGGGIQETQYF

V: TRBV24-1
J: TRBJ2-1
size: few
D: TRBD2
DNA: TGTGCCACCAGTGACCCTCGACTAGCGGGTTTGAATGAGCAGTTCTTC
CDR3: CATSDPRLAGLNEQFF

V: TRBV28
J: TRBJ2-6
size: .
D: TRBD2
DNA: TGTGCCAGCAGTTTTGGACTAGCGGGCCGCTCTGGGGCCAACGTCCTGACTTTC
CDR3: CASSFGLAGRSGANVLTF

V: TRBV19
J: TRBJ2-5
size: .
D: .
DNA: TGTGCCAGTAGTATACGGGGGACCCAGTACTTC
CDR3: CASSIRGTQYF

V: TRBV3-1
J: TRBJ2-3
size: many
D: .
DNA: TGTGCCAGCAGCCACTCTAGTAACACAGATACGCAGTATTTT
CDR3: CASSHSSNTDTQYF

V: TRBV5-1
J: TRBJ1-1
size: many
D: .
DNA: TGCGCCAGCAGCTTGGCCGGAGGCGGACCTGAAGCTTTCTTT
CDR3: CASSLAGGGPEAFF

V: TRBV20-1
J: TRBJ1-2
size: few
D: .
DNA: TGCAGTGCTAGAGCGCCCCGGGGGGACTATGGCTACACCTTC
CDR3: CSARAPRGDYGYTF

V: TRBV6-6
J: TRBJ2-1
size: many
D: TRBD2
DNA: TGTGCCAGCAGTTACGGAGGGAGGGACTACAATGAGCAGTTCTTC
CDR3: CASSYGGRDYNEQFF

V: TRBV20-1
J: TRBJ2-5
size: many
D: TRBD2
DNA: TGCAGTGCTAGGGGACTAGCGGCAGAGACCCAGTACTTC
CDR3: CSARGLAAETQYF

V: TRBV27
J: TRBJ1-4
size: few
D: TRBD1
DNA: TGTGCCAGCAGTCCTCGACAGGGGGCTGGGGAAAAACTGTTTTTT
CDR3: CASSPRQGAGEKLFF

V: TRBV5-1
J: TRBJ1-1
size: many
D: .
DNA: TGCGCCAGCAGCTGGGTAGGCGTTAACACTGAAGCTTTCTTT
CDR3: CASSWVGVNTEAFF

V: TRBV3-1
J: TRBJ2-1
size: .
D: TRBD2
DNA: TGTGCCAGCAGCCAAGATAGTGCGTCTAGCGGGTACAATGAGCAGTTCTTC
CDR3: CASSQDSASSGYNEQFF

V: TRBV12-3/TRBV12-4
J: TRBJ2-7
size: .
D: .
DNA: TGTGCCAGCAGTTTAGACCTCACAGCCCTACGGGGGTACTTC
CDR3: CASSLDLTALRGYF

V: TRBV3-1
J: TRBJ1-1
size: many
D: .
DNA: TGTGCCAGCAGCCAGGACAAGAACACTGAAGCTTTCTTT
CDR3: CASSQDKNTEAFF

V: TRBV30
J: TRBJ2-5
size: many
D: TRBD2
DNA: TGTGCCTCTACGGGAGGGCGAGAGACCCAGTACTTC
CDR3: CASTGGRETQYF